These 10 T cell receptor beta chains share one sample of origin, sequenced in a study of CD8 T cells in Susac syndrome (dated by TCRdb to between 2018 and 2020). The library came from the immunoSEQ multiplex PCR assay. RNA was extracted with the RNeasy kit and roughly 0.45 to 1 ug was reverse transcribed using random hexamers. TCRdb took the public reads, trimmed them with fastp at Q25, ran MiXCR for clone calling and kept in-frame beta chains. CDR3 protein sequences are deduplicated, and each keeps its most common genes and DNA. The sample data list some 300,000 distinct CDR3 sequences, and 85% of these were observed just once. Of the sample, around 0.11% falls within the top ten clones. Material: CD8+ T cells from PBMCs. The source is a human donor with multiple sclerosis.

The chain carries TRBV29-1 and TRBJ2-1; D is unresolved. Trimming took 6 bases from V and 9 from J, leaving 18 bases between them. The length of the CDR3 is 13 residues. Germline V lookup: CDR1 SQVTM, CDR2 ANQGSEA. Here the CDR3 DNA reads TGCAGCGTCCCTCTTGGGGTCCGTAGTGAGCAGTTCTTC. Its protein product is CSVPLGVRSEQFF.

This chain joins TRBV30 and TRBJ2-7; perhaps TRBD2 as D (6 bases). Germline V gene sequence: CDR1 GTSNPN, CDR2 SVGIG (reference sequence). Trimming stripped 0 bases from V and 3 bases from J, with 12 bases between. This CDR3 is built from 14 residues. The CDR3 protein is CAWSVGGKSYEQYF. DNA of the CDR3: TGTGCCTGGAGTGTAGGCGGGAAGAGCTACGAGCAGTACTTC.

The chain combines TRBV27 with TRBJ1-1, with D unclear. Germline CDR1 is MNHEY and CDR2 is SMNVEV (reference sequence). The CDR3 length is 12 residues. Trimming took 5 bases from V and 8 from J, leaving 12 bases between them. CDR3 loop: CASSPRGREAFF. CDR3 DNA sequence: TGTGCCAGCAGTCCGAGAGGAAGGGAAGCTTTCTTT.

This chain connects TRBV4-1 to TRBJ2-7, with a tentative D call TRBD1 (6 bases). CDR1 and CDR2 (germline): MGHRA, YSYEKL. The V end was cut by 1 base, the J end by 0 bases, with 10 bases between. The CDR3 is 15 residues long. CDR3 in amino acids: CASSQVGDNSYEQYF. The CDR3 DNA sequence: TGCGCCAGCAGCCAAGTGGGGGACAACTCCTACGAGCAGTACTTC.

This rearrangement joins TRBV5-6 to TRBJ1-1; 7 bases align to TRBD1. The germline V gene encodes CDR1 SGHDT and CDR2 YYEEEE. The CDR3 covers 16 residues. V was clipped by 2 bases and J by 1 base; unmatched bases: 8. CDR3: CASSFWLGTENTEAFF. The DNA for the CDR3 is TGTGCCAGCAGCTTCTGGCTCGGGACAGAGAACACTGAAGCTTTCTTT.

The genes are TRBV11-1 and TRBJ1-1, with 7 bases identical to TRBD1. The ends lost 5 bases at V and 4 bases at J; junction bases unmatched: 10. Germline lookup yields CDR1 SGHAT and CDR2 FQDESV (reference sequence). This CDR3 spans 15 amino acids. CDR3: CASSVGPGGVTEAFF. In DNA form, the CDR3 reads TGTGCCAGCAGCGTGGGCCCAGGGGGAGTCACTGAAGCTTTCTTT.

This chain connects TRBV14 to TRBJ2-5, with D tentatively TRBD2 (5 bases). V dropped 2 bases and J dropped 4 bases, with 14 bases sitting between them. The CDR3 contains 15 residues. Germline V gene sequence: CDR1 SGHDN, CDR2 FVKESK. The CDR3 DNA reads as TGTGCCAGCAGCCAAACCCTCCCGGCGGGAGAGACCCAGTACTTC. This translates into CASSQTLPAGETQYF.

The chain links TRBV7-9 to TRBJ2-1; the match to TRBD2 covers 8 bases. This CDR3 has 19 amino acids. CDR1 SEHNR and CDR2 FQNEAQ come from the germline V gene (reference sequence). V was pared by 2 bases and J by 8 bases, with 20 bases of the junction left unmatched. CDR3 region: CASSLSRGPIAGISHEQFF. DNA for the CDR3: TGTGCCAGCAGCTTATCGCGGGGTCCCATAGCGGGAATCTCCCATGAGCAGTTCTTC.

The V call is TRBV27, the J call TRBJ2-3; D possibly corresponds to TRBD2 (6 bases). Trimming left V 2 bases short and J 4 bases short, with 7 bases between. Germline CDR1 and CDR2: MNHEY and SMNVEV (reference sequence). This CDR3 spans 13 amino acids. As DNA, the CDR3 is TGTGCCAGCAGTTTAAGGGACTCAGATACGCAGTATTTT. Its translation: CASSLRDSDTQYF.

The chain uses TRBV5-4 and TRBJ2-1; D perhaps matches TRBD1 (6 bases). This CDR3 comprises 15 residues. Germline CDR1 and CDR2: SGHNT and YYREEE (reference sequence). Trimming pared 3 bases from V and 2 bases from J, leaving 12 bases between. CDR3 loop: CASSSYRVPYNEQFF. DNA for the CDR3: TGTGCCAGCAGCTCCTACAGGGTCCCCTACAATGAGCAGTTCTTC.